Sequencing of this T cell receptor (beta chain) was carried out in a study of shared clonotypes between healthy human individuals. The table lists this clone with a few counts. Across several immunoSEQ plates, the genomic DNA of each subset was split evenly. Sequenced by immunoSEQ multiplex PCR; TCRdb stores in-frame clones only, minus some. The table has hundreds of thousands of clones, about 74% seen once. This TCR derives from a woman in her thirties in good health. Sequencing used memory CD4+ T cells sorted from blood. Stated subset: CD45RA-negative fraction.

CDR3 in amino acids: CASSPLLAGGETQYF. CDR3 nucleotides: TGTGCCAGCTCACCATTACTAGCGGGAGGAGAGACCCAGTACTTC. The V and J genes are TRBV18 and TRBJ2-5, with 12 positions matching TRBD2. Trimming at V came to 2 bases and at J to 4 bases, leaving 2 bases not matched to a gene. The CDR3 runs to 15 residues. CDR1 is KGHSH and CDR2 is LQKENI in the germline V gene. Based on the CDR3 plus reference TRBV18 and TRBJ2-5, the full variable domain is NAGVMQNPRHLVRRRGQEARLRCSPMKGHSHVYWYRQLPEEGLKFMVYLQKENIIDESGMPKERFSAEFPKEGPSILRIQQVVRGDSAAYFCASSPLLAGGETQYFGPGTRLLVL.